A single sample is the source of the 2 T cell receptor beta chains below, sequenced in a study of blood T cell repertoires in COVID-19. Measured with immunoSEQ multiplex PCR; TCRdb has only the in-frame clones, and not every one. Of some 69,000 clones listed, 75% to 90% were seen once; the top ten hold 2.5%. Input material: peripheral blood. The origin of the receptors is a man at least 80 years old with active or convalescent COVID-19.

DNA for the CDR3: TGTGCCAGCAGCTTAGTCCGGAGGGGTGAGCAGTTCTTC. It encodes CASSLVRRGEQFF. The chain couples TRBV11-3 to TRBJ2-1; D may be TRBD2 (6 bases). Between the trimmed V and J ends, which lost 1 base and 9 bases, there was a span of 10 bases. The germline V gene has CDR1 SGHNT and CDR2 YENEEA. The CDR3 contains 13 residues.

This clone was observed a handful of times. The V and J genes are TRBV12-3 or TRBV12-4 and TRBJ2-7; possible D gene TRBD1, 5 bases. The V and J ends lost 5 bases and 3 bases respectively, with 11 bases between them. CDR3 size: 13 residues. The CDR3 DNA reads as TGTGCCAGCAGTACGCAGGGCTACTACGAGCAGTACTTC. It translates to CASSTQGYYEQYF.